This entry is about one T cell receptor beta chain. Antigen unknown. These data originate in a study of beta chain features in type 1 diabetes. Across the study: Regarding age, gender and cell yields, patients proved similar to healthy donors.

Expressed TCRB transcripts were sequenced after all isolated RNA was converted to cDNA. Libraries were prepared by immunoSEQ multiplex PCR; TCRdb keeps only in-frame clonotypes and omits some of them. The sample contains roughly 450,000 clones, around 14% of which appear only once. Germline CDR1 reads DFQATT; CDR2 reads SNEGSKA (reference sequence). This CDR3 is built from 11 residues. V was clipped by 6 bases and J by 8 bases, with 10 bases between them. Study-level results: A pattern of fewer insertions and more deletions at VDJ junctions was seen in type 1 diabetes patients. It was among patients, rather than healthy donors, that naive, central memory and Treg TCRB repertoires appeared more similar.

This clonotype originated in a man aged 25-45 years in good health. Sequenced sample: naive CD4+ T cells from blood. The chain is built from TRBV20-1 and TRBJ1-4; D gene uncertain. The chain's CDR3 is CSAPGSEKLFF. The CDR3 nucleotides are TGCAGTGCCCCGGGCAGCGAAAAACTGTTTTTT.